This T cell receptor beta chain comes out of a study of T cell changes during pregnancy in multiple sclerosis. The protocol was immunoSEQ multiplex PCR, while the TCRdb copy is restricted to in-frame clones and leaves out a portion. The sample lists 60,000 to 80,000 clones, 70% to 90% occurring once. Specimen: peripheral blood, collected before pregnancy. This clonotype was sampled from a female donor with multiple sclerosis, enrolled in a pregnancy study.

The CDR3 here is CASSEAGSGRASGSSYNEQFF. The DNA for the CDR3 is TGTGCCAGCAGTGAAGCAGGAAGCGGGAGGGCCTCCGGCAGCTCCTACAATGAGCAGTTCTTC. This sequence joins TRBV6-1 and TRBJ2-1, with TRBD2 identical over 10 bases. Per the germline V gene, CDR1 is MNHNS and CDR2 is SASEGT. J gave up 0 bases and V 0 bases, and 14 bases lay outside the gene matches. The CDR3 totals 21 residues.